This is a list of T cell receptor beta chains from one sample in a study of follicular helper T cells after annual influenza vaccination. Only in-frame clones appear in the TCRdb table, and some are missing; sequencing was by immunoSEQ multiplex PCR. Recorded for this sample: roughly 19 clones. The sequencing here drew on tetramer-positive CD4+ T cells from blood, taken 180 days after influenza vaccination. These receptor sequences come from an adult who received the influenza vaccine. The CDR3 runs from the conserved cysteine through the conserved F or W. A D gene is named only where the DNA matches it firmly. Size values are once, few and many counts, or a class for expanded clones, and some rows have none.

NA,TRBJ2-6,NA,18,TRBV2,CASSSRITIQSRANVLTF,TGTGCCAGCAGTTCCAGGATTACGATACAAAGTCGGGCCAACGTCCTGACTTTC
NA,TRBJ2-6,NA,18,TRBV19,CASSGPGTNQSRANVLTF,TGTGCCAGTAGTGGACCTGGGACAAATCAAAGTCGGGCCAACGTCCTGACTTTC
NA,TRBJ1-5,once,14,TRBV11-2,CASSLAAGEQPQHF,TGTGCCAGCAGCTTAGCGGCGGGGGAACAGCCCCAGCATTTT
NA,TRBJ1-3,NA,16,TRBV28,CASSGGGRSSGNTIYF,TGTGCCAGCAGTGGGGGAGGACGGTCCTCTGGAAACACCATATATTTT
NA,TRBJ2-6,NA,18,TRBV7-4,CASSVACSSQSRANVLTF,TGTGCCAGCAGCGTTGCATGCAGCTCACAAAGTCGGGCCAACGTCCTGACTTTC
NA,TRBJ1-2,NA,15,TRBV5-2,CASKQELRKTYGYTF,TGTGCCAGCAAACAAGAGTTACGAAAGACCTATGGCTACACCTTC